This entry lists 11 T cell receptor beta chains sequenced from one sample in a study of blood T cell repertoires in COVID-19. The table came from immunoSEQ multiplex PCR; TCRdb's copy has only in-frame clones and leaves some out. The sample lists about 52,000 clones, under 90% seen once, with 12% to 15% in the top ten. Sequenced material: peripheral blood. All receptors come from a man aged 70-80 years with acute or convalescent COVID-19.

The chain uses TRBV9 and TRBJ2-7, with 7 nucleotides matching TRBD1. Unmatched junction bases numbered 2, after V lost 3 bases and J lost 5 bases. The CDR3 has 12 amino acids. Germline CDR1 reads SGDLS; CDR2 reads YYNGEE. The CDR3 DNA follows: TGTGCCAGCAGCGGGGACAGCCACGAGCAGTACTTC. It codes for CASSGDSHEQYF.

CDR3 sequence reads: CATAELTSGRNIQYF. The CDR3 DNA follows: TGTGCCACCGCCGAACTGACTAGCGGGAGAAACATTCAGTACTTC. The rearrangement links TRBV6-5 to TRBJ2-4, with TRBD2 matching 12 bases. The CDR3 has 15 amino acids. Germline CDR1 reads MNHEY; CDR2 reads SVGAGI. V lost 10 bases, J lost 6 bases, and 10 bases stayed unmatched.

The chain uses TRBV28 and TRBJ1-6; D may be TRBD1 (6 bases). Between the trimmed V and J ends, which lost 8 bases and 1 base, there was a span of 15 bases. Germline-derived CDR1 and CDR2 are MDHEN and SYDVKM. The CDR3 runs to 16 residues. DNA of the CDR3: TGTGCCAGCGAGTTTGGGGGCCTTTCCTATAATTCACCCCTCCACTTT. Encoded protein: CASEFGGLSYNSPLHF.

The chain carries TRBV15 and TRBJ2-1; 9 bases line up with TRBD1. Trimming cost V 8 bases and J 4 bases; bases outside gene matches: 6. Germline CDR1 reads LNHNV; CDR2 reads YYDKDF (reference sequence). The CDR3 length is 14 residues. Written as DNA, the CDR3 is TGTGCCACCCATCCGGGACAGGGATACAATGAGCAGTTCTTC. It codes for CATHPGQGYNEQFF. Filled out from reference TRBV15 and TRBJ2-1, the complete variable domain reads DAMVIQNPRYQVTQFGKPVTLSCSQTLNHNVMYWYQQKSSQAPKLLFHYYDKDFNNEADTPDNFQSRRPNTSFCFLDIRSPGLGDTAMYLCATHPGQGYNEQFFGPGTRLTVL.

Here the CDR3 reads CASSTKGQFYEQYV. The DNA of the CDR3 is TGTGCCAGCAGCACAAAGGGGCAGTTCTACGAGCAGTACGTC. This chain connects TRBV11-2 to TRBJ2-7; tentative D call: TRBD1 (5 bases). Trimming left V 5 bases short and J 3 bases short, with 14 bases between. CDR1 is SGHAT and CDR2 is FQNNGV in the germline V gene. This CDR3 comprises 14 residues.

The genes are TRBV5-4 and TRBJ2-3, with 9 bases aligning to TRBD1. CDR3 size: 15 residues. Trimming at V came to 2 bases and at J to 5 bases, leaving 6 bases not matched to a gene. The germline gives CDR1 SGHNT, CDR2 YYREEE (reference sequence). The CDR3 protein is CASSFRDRERDTQYF. CDR3 DNA: TGTGCCAGCAGCTTCCGGGACAGGGAGCGAGATACGCAGTATTTT.

The chain is built from TRBV7-9 and TRBJ2-7, with D unresolved. The length of the CDR3 is 12 residues. V lost 3 bases and J lost 4, with 7 bases in between. CDR1 and CDR2 (germline): SEHNR, FQNEAQ (reference sequence). The CDR3 here is CASSFGSYEQYV. In nucleotides, the CDR3 is TGTGCCAGCAGCTTCGGTTCTTACGAGCAGTACGTC.

A few counts support this clone. The same CDR3 arises from other DNA sequences in this sample as well. The chain has TRBV7-2 and TRBJ1-1, with D uncertain. Deletions cut 0 bases from V and 1 base from J, with 3 bases between. The CDR3 is 13 amino acids. Germline V lookup: CDR1 SGHTA, CDR2 FQGNSA. CDR3 region: CASSLAANTEAFF. The CDR3 bases are TGTGCCAGCAGCTTAGCAGCGAACACTGAAGCTTTCTTT.

V gene TRBV7-3 combines with J gene TRBJ2-1; TRBD2 agrees at 11 bases. V was clipped by 3 bases and J by 13 bases; unmatched bases: 8. The germline gives CDR1 SGHTA, CDR2 FQGTGA. The CDR3 spans 14 residues. CDR3 protein: CASSFLLAGGEQFF. The CDR3 nucleotides are TGTGCCAGCAGCTTCTTGCTAGCGGGGGGAGAACAGTTCTTC.

The rearrangement links TRBV7-2 to TRBJ2-1, with TRBD2 identical over 8 bases. The J segment lost 9 bases and the V segment lost 5 bases, leaving 3 bases of the junction unmatched. Germline V gene sequence: CDR1 SGHTA, CDR2 FQGNSA. The CDR3 runs to 12 residues. The CDR3: CASSEGLVEQFF. CDR3 bases: TGTGCCAGCAGCGAGGGACTAGTTGAGCAGTTCTTC.

The V call is TRBV9, the J call TRBJ2-2, with unresolved D. The CDR3 contains 15 residues. V lost 3 bases and J 0 bases, leaving 9 bases between the germline ends. Germline CDR1 SGDLS, CDR2 YYNGEE. DNA of the CDR3: TGTGCCAGCAGCGAGTTTACAGCGAACACCGGGGAGCTGTTTTTT. Residues: CASSEFTANTGELFF. The full variable domain, completed using reference TRBV9 and TRBJ2-2, is DSGVTQTPKHLITATGQRVTLRCSPRSGDLSVYWYQQSLDQGLQFLIQYYNGEERAKGNILERFSAQQFPDLHSELNLSSLELGDSALYFCASSEFTANTGELFFGEGSRLTVL.